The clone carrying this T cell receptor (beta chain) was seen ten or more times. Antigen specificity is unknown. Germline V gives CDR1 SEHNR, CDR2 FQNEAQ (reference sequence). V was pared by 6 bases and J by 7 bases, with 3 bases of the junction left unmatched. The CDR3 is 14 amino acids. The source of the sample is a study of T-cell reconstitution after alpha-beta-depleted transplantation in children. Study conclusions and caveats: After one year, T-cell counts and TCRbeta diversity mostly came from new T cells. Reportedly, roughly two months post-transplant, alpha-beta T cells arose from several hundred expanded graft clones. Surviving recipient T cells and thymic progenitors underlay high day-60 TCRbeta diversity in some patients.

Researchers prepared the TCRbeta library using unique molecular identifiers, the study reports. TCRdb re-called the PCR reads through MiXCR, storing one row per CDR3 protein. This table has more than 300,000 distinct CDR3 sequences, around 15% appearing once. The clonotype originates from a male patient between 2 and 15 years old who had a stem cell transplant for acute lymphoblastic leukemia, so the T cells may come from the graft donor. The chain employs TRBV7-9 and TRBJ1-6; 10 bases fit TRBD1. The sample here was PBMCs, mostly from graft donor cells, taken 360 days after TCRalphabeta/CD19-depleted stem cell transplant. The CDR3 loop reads CASRGQGFNSPLHF. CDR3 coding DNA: TGTGCCAGCAGGGGACAGGGGTTCAATTCACCCCTCCACTTT.